These 3 T cell receptor beta chains share one sample of origin, sequenced in a study of blood T cells in healthy people across ages. Primers used in a second PCR of about 6 to 11 cycles were a sample-barcoded 5' primer and a J-beta primer mix. TCRdb reprocessed the 5' RACE reads via MiXCR and lists one record per CDR3 protein. Among 710,000 or so distinct CDR3 sequences listed, approximately 30% were seen once. The sample was blood. These receptors were obtained from a woman over 75 in good health.

This sequence joins TRBV28 and TRBJ2-7; D uncertain. Trimming removed 5 bases at V and 2 bases at J, with 10 bases between. The CDR3 spans 13 residues. Germline CDR1 reads MDHEN; CDR2 reads SYDVKM. CDR3 amino acids: CASSKSTPYEQYF. The CDR3 DNA reads TGTGCCAGCAGTAAGAGCACCCCCTACGAGCAGTACTTC. Drawing the rest from reference TRBV28 and TRBJ2-7, the complete variable domain is DVKVTQSSRYLVKRTGEKVFLECVQDMDHENMFWYRQDPGLGLRLIYFSYDVKMKEKGDIPEGYSVSREKKERFSLILESASTNQTSMYLCASSKSTPYEQYFGPGTRLTVT.

This clonotype was detected many times. This chain joins TRBV24-1 and TRBJ2-6; the D gene could be TRBD1 or TRBD2 (5 bases each). V lost 3 bases, J lost 4 bases, and 9 bases lay in between. The CDR3 runs 15 residues. The germline CDR1 and CDR2 sequences are KGHDR and SFDVKD. This chain's CDR3 is CATSDGTGGANVLTF. The DNA for the CDR3 is TGTGCCACCAGTGATGGGACGGGAGGGGCCAACGTCCTGACTTTC.

There are many counts of this clonotype. The chain joins TRBV7-2 to TRBJ1-5; D ambiguous. The CDR3 length is 14 residues. V was cut by 7 bases and J by 7 bases, with 17 bases left in between. The V gene's germline CDR1 is SGHTA and CDR2 FQGNSA. DNA for the CDR3: TGTGCCAGCAAAATTAACCTAGGAGGACAGCCCCAGCATTTT. Translating it yields CASKINLGGQPQHF.